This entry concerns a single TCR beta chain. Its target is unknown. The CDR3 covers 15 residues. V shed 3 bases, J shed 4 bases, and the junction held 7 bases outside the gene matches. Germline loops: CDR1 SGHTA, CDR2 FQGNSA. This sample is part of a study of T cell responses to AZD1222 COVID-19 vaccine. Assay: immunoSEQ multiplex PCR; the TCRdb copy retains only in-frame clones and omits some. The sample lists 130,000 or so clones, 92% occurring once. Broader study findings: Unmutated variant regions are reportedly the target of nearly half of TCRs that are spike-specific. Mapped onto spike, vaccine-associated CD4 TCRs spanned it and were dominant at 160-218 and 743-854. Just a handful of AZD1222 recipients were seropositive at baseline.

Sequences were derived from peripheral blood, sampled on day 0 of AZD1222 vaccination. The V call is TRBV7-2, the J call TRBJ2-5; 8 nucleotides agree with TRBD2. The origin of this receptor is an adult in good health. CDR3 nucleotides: TGTGCCAGCAGCTTCAATGGACTAGCTGGAGAGACCCAGTACTTC. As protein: CASSFNGLAGETQYF. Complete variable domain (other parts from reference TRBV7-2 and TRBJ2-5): GAGVSQSPSNKVTEKGKDVELRCDPISGHTALYWYRQSLGQGLEFLIYFQGNSAPDKSGLPSDRFSAERTGGSVSTLTIQRTQQEDSAVYLCASSFNGLAGETQYFGPGTRLLVL.